This TCR beta chain was found in a study of T-cell memory formation after mild COVID-19. Study-wide context: Clusters were largely donor specific.

Per the germline V gene, CDR1 is SEHNR and CDR2 is FQNEAQ (reference sequence). The junction had 12 bases not matched to a gene; V was cut back by 6 bases and J by 6 bases. The CDR3 extends over 15 amino acids. Notes on the study in general: CD4+ contracting clones were mainly CM and EM; CD8+ ones, EMRA.

MiXCR was run by TCRdb on the 5' RACE reads, yielding one entry per CDR3 protein. The sample lists just over 400,000 distinct CDR3 sequences, 23% seen once, with about an eighth in the top ten. This clonotype appeared a few times. Its antigen is unknown. The sequence was obtained from an adult woman who had mild COVID-19 (a few samples of this study predate the infection). Cell type and time point are not known. This sequence joins TRBV7-9 and TRBJ2-7; 9 bases are shared with TRBD1. Material: PBMCs or a T cell subset sorted from them (not recorded which). The CDR3 here is CASRPRDREPGEQYF. Written as DNA, the CDR3 is TGTGCCAGCAGGCCCCGGGACAGGGAGCCCGGCGAGCAGTACTTC.